The 22 T cell receptor beta chains below come from one sample, sequenced in a study of OX40 agonist ivuxolimab in advanced cancers. The data were produced by immunoSEQ multiplex PCR, yet TCRdb's version contains in-frame clones alone and is incomplete. This table holds around 46,000 clones, around 89% found once. Sequenced here: CD4+ or CD8+ T cells sorted from blood, sampled in a trial of the OX40 agonist ivuxolimab. These receptors all stem from an adult with an advanced solid tumor such as melanoma, head and neck, liver or kidney cancer.

The chain recombines TRBV28 with TRBJ2-3, with a possible D match to TRBD2 (6 bases). The CDR3 sequence is 16 residues long. CDR1 MDHEN and CDR2 SYDVKM come from the germline V gene. V was trimmed by 4 bases and J by 0 bases, leaving 14 bases between them. The chain's CDR3 is CASSSISGYSTDTQYF. CDR3 bases: TGTGCCAGCAGTTCTATTAGCGGCTATAGCACAGATACGCAGTATTTT.

The rearrangement joins TRBV6-1 to TRBJ1-5; D remains ambiguous. V was trimmed by 8 bases and J by 4 bases, leaving 15 bases between them. The germline gives CDR1 MNHNS, CDR2 SASEGT. This CDR3 contains 14 residues. In DNA form, the CDR3 reads TGTGCCAGCTCGCCGGGGTTCGGGAATCAGCCCCAGCATTTT. Translated: CASSPGFGNQPQHF.

This clone is categorized as medium-sized. V gene TRBV9 combines with J gene TRBJ2-7, with D perhaps TRBD1 or TRBD2 (6 bases each). Trimming took 4 bases from V and 3 from J, leaving 17 bases between them. Germline lookup yields CDR1 SGDLS and CDR2 YYNGEE. This CDR3 spans 15 amino acids. The CDR3: CASSRGMGGRYEQYF. In DNA form, the CDR3 reads TGTGCCAGCAGCCGGGGGATGGGGGGCCGCTACGAGCAGTACTTC.

The chain's CDR3 is CASSQDGGEGYNEQFF. CDR3 DNA sequence: TGCGCCAGCAGCCAAGACGGAGGGGAGGGGTACAATGAGCAGTTCTTC. This chain links TRBV4-3 with TRBJ2-1; TRBD2 matches at 7 bases. The CDR3 has 16 residues. The germline V gene encodes CDR1 LGHNA and CDR2 YSLEER. V lost 0 bases and J lost 4; bases outside the gene matches: 6.

The chain employs TRBV11-3 and TRBJ1-1; a possible D gene is TRBD1 (6 bases). The V and J ends lost 2 bases and 4 bases respectively, with 11 bases between them. This CDR3 spans 14 amino acids. Looked up from germline, CDR1 is SGHNT and CDR2 is YENEEA. Here the CDR3 DNA reads TGTGCCAGCAGCTTAACCAGGGGAACCACTGAAGCTTTCTTT. Translated, it gives CASSLTRGTTEAFF.

The V call is TRBV5-5, the J call TRBJ1-5; no clear D gene. With 4 bases removed from V and 0 bases from J, the gap between germline ends came to 17 bases. CDR1 is SGHKS, CDR2 YYEKEE, per germline (reference sequence). This CDR3 comprises 17 residues. The DNA for the CDR3 is TGTGCCAGCAGCAGTACCCGGGTAGACACTAGCAATCAGCCCCAGCATTTT. This codes for CASSSTRVDTSNQPQHF.

V gene TRBV19 combines with J gene TRBJ1-3; D gene uncertain. Germline V gene lookup returns CDR1 LNHDA and CDR2 SQIVND (reference sequence). This CDR3 contains 15 residues. Trimming took off 0 bases at V and 0 bases at J, with 6 bases between the two ends. CDR3 region: CASSIDPSSGNTIYF. The CDR3 region has the DNA TGTGCCAGTAGTATAGACCCGAGCTCTGGAAACACCATATATTTT.

V gene TRBV11-1 combines with J gene TRBJ1-1; tentative D call: TRBD1 (5 bases). In germline, CDR1 is SGHAT, CDR2 FQDESV (reference sequence). The CDR3 consists of 13 residues. The ends were cut back, 5 bases at V and 4 bases at J, with 11 bases in the middle. The CDR3 region has the DNA TGTGCCAGCAGCCCGGGACCGACCACTGAAGCTTTCTTT. This gives the protein CASSPGPTTEAFF.

The genes are TRBV7-8 and TRBJ1-5, with TRBD1 as a possible D gene (6 bases). CDR1 is SGHVS and CDR2 is FQNEAQ in the germline V gene. V was trimmed by 1 base and J by 7 bases, leaving 14 bases between them. The CDR3 runs to 15 residues. The CDR3 DNA is TGTGCCAGCAGCTTAGGGGGGGGCGGTCGGCAGCCCCAGCATTTT. This encodes CASSLGGGGRQPQHF.

The V gene is TRBV29-1, the J gene TRBJ1-2, with D unresolved. This CDR3 is 15 amino acids long. CDR1 is SQVTM, CDR2 ANQGSEA, per germline. The V end was cut by 3 bases, the J end by 2 bases, with 16 bases between. In nucleotides, the CDR3 is TGCAGCGTTGACGGCGGCCAGATTGGGAACTATGGCTACACCTTC. Translation: CSVDGGQIGNYGYTF.

The gene calls are TRBV5-8 and TRBJ2-2; TRBD2 agrees at 11 bases. Losses at the gene ends were 2 bases for V and 4 bases for J; bases not matched to a gene: 1. The CDR3 is 15 amino acids. CDR1 is SGHTS and CDR2 is YDEGEE in the germline V gene. The CDR3 is CASSFLAGGTGELFF. In nucleotides, the CDR3 is TGTGCCAGCAGCTTCCTAGCGGGAGGCACCGGGGAGCTGTTTTTT.

The chain joins TRBV5-1 to TRBJ2-5, with 11 bases identical to TRBD2. This CDR3 region has 15 residues. J lost 1 base, V lost 3 bases, and 2 bases had no gene match. Germline loops: CDR1 SGHRS, CDR2 YFSETQ. This CDR3 is CASSYGLAGQETQYF. The CDR3 DNA reads TGCGCCAGCAGCTACGGACTAGCGGGCCAAGAGACCCAGTACTTC.

The V and J genes are TRBV6-6 and TRBJ1-3; unclear D gene. CDR1 MNHNY and CDR2 SVGAGI come from the germline V gene (reference sequence). The CDR3 contains 13 residues. V lost 2 bases and J lost 2, with 4 bases in between. CDR3 sequence reads: CASSYSPGNTIYF. The CDR3 nucleotides are TGTGCCAGCAGTTACAGTCCTGGAAACACCATATATTTT.

The V call is TRBV4-2, the J call TRBJ2-1, with TRBD2 matching 13 bases. The length of the CDR3 is 15 residues. Germline CDR1 reads LGHNA; CDR2 reads YNFKEQ. The J segment lost 5 bases and the V segment lost 3 bases, leaving 1 base of the junction unmatched. The CDR3 loop reads CASSQGLAGNNEQFF. The CDR3 DNA sequence: TGTGCCAGCAGCCAGGGACTAGCGGGAAACAATGAGCAGTTCTTC.

This chain joins TRBV5-1 and TRBJ1-4; D not certain. The CDR3 has 18 residues. The germline V gene has CDR1 SGHRS and CDR2 YFSETQ. The V and J ends lost 4 bases and 2 bases respectively, with 21 bases between them. The CDR3 is CASSPTGVQYGTNEKLFF. CDR3 nucleotide sequence: TGCGCCAGCAGCCCGACCGGGGTGCAGTATGGTACTAATGAAAAACTGTTTTTT.

The chain has TRBV19 and TRBJ2-1, with 7 bases fitting TRBD1. The junction had 8 bases not matched to a gene; V was cut back by 6 bases and J by 6 bases. Germline V gene data show CDR1 as LNHDA and CDR2 as SQIVND (reference sequence). The CDR3 covers 14 residues. For the CDR3, the DNA is TGTGCCAGTAGCCCCTCGACAGGGAGCAATGAGCAGTTCTTC. Protein sequence: CASSPSTGSNEQFF.

The chain uses TRBV6-5 and TRBJ1-1; D is unclear. With 6 bases removed from V and 1 base from J, the gap between germline ends came to 15 bases. The length of the CDR3 is 15 residues. The germline V gene encodes CDR1 MNHEY and CDR2 SVGAGI. The DNA for the CDR3 is TGTGCCAGCAGATTAAACTCACCAGGGAACACTGAAGCTTTCTTT. This codes for CASRLNSPGNTEAFF.

This chain joins TRBV10-3 and TRBJ2-6, with TRBD1 matching 10 bases. Germline lookup yields CDR1 ENHRY and CDR2 SYGVKD. This CDR3 spans 16 amino acids. V gave up 6 bases and J gave up 4 bases; unmatched junction bases: 6. Here the CDR3 DNA reads TGTGCCATCAGACGACAGGGGGCCAGGGGGGCCAACGTCCTGACTTTC. Amino acid sequence: CAIRRQGARGANVLTF.

V gene TRBV6-4 combines with J gene TRBJ2-2; a possible D gene is TRBD1 (6 bases). Germline assignment: CDR1 MRHNA and CDR2 SNTAGT. The CDR3 has 17 residues. V lost 3 bases to trimming and J lost 3 bases, with 17 bases between them. CDR3 residues: CASSDQGFYKDTGELFF. The CDR3, as DNA: TGTGCCAGCAGTGATCAGGGGTTCTATAAGGACACCGGGGAGCTGTTTTTT.

This chain links TRBV7-6 with TRBJ1-1; D gene ambiguous. The CDR3 is 13 residues long. Germline V lookup: CDR1 SGHVS, CDR2 FNYEAQ. The germline V and J ends were trimmed by 2 bases and 8 bases, with 12 bases remaining between them. The CDR3 here is CASSLNLGREAFF. DNA of the CDR3: TGTGCCAGCAGCTTAAATCTCGGACGGGAAGCTTTCTTT.

The chain is built from TRBV25-1 and TRBJ1-1, with unresolved D. The CDR3 is 14 residues long. Between the trimmed V and J ends, which lost 4 bases and 0 bases, there was a span of 9 bases. The V gene's germline CDR1 is MGHDK and CDR2 SYGVNS. This CDR3 is CASSVSDMNTEAFF. Written as DNA, the CDR3 is TGTGCCAGCAGTGTATCAGACATGAACACTGAAGCTTTCTTT.

CDR3 amino acids: CATSRGQATGLEKLFF. CDR3 nucleotides: TGTGCCACCAGCAGAGGACAGGCGACAGGGCTGGAAAAACTGTTTTTT. The chain couples TRBV15 to TRBJ1-4, with 7 bases lining up with TRBD1. Germline lookup yields CDR1 LNHNV and CDR2 YYDKDF (reference sequence). The CDR3 covers 16 residues. Trimming at V came to 1 base and at J to 8 bases, leaving 10 bases not matched to a gene. The full variable domain, with the rest looked up from reference TRBV15 and TRBJ1-4, is DAMVIQNPRYQVTQFGKPVTLSCSQTLNHNVMYWYQQKSSQAPKLLFHYYDKDFNNEADTPDNFQSRRPNTSFCFLDIRSPGLGDTAMYLCATSRGQATGLEKLFFGSGTQLSVL.